This T cell receptor beta chain stems from a study of TIL therapy for anti-PD-1-resistant metastatic lung cancer. On the study more broadly: Most patients had lung adenocarcinoma; a few tumors were EGFR-mutant, two ALK-rearranged; half smoked currently or formerly. Study-level findings and limits: Treatment-naive, never-smoker and oncogene-addicted patients were overrepresented in this highly selected cohort.

The immunoSEQ assay was v3. Sequencing depth was some 2 million read pairs for survey level, about 5-6.5 million for deep. TCRdb's copy holds only in-frame clones and misses some; the assay was immunoSEQ multiplex PCR. The sample holds just under 60,000 clones, roughly two thirds seen once. The V gene's germline CDR1 is SGHTA and CDR2 FQGNSA. V lost 5 bases to trimming and J lost 3 bases, with 17 bases between them. The CDR3 covers 15 residues. Specified time point: pre-treatment sample, taken before nivolumab and TIL therapy. Of note for this clone: Its matching antigen is unknown.

This TCR was sampled from a person between 25 and 79 years old with non-small cell lung cancer. The chain carries TRBV7-2 and TRBJ2-7, with D hard to call. Specimen: blood, collected at baseline. The CDR3 sequence: CASSPEYSKHYEQYF. Here the CDR3 DNA reads TGTGCCAGCAGCCCAGAGTACTCTAAGCACTACGAGCAGTACTTC.